Included here is one T cell receptor beta chain sequence, with context. Its target is not known. This sample stems from a study of T cells in Graves' hyperthyroidism and ophthalmopathy. About the study: Peripheral blood draws took place at initial diagnosis, ahead of any treatment.

Ophthalmopathy cases met thresholds of Clinical Activity Score at least 3, NOSPECS grade at least 4 and duration under 3 months. Study-level results: Blood shared most expanded thyroid clonotypes above 0.001.

The CDR3 spans 14 residues. The V end lost 1 base, the J end lost 5 bases, and 12 bases lay between the germline ends. Germline CDR1 SGHDT, CDR2 YYEEEE. From RNA transcripts, TCR beta CDR3 regions were amplified. TCR CDR3 underwent first-round RT-PCR with the HTBI primer set. From the multiplex PCR reads, TCRdb called clonotypes with MiXCR, one entry per CDR3 protein. In the table there are under 300,000 distinct CDR3 sequences, about 20% of which are singletons. Sequencing was carried out using blood. This TCR derives from a young man with Graves' ophthalmopathy. The V call is TRBV5-6, the J call TRBJ2-5; no clear D. CDR3 sequence reads: CASSLHPGGETQYF. The CDR3 nucleotides read TGTGCCAGCAGCTTGCATCCGGGTGGGGAGACCCAGTACTTC.